Presented here are 30 T cell receptor beta chains from one specimen sequenced in a study of cytomegalovirus exposure and HLA in healthy donors. A multiplex PCR was run with 60 Vbeta primers and 13 Jbeta primers. Method: immunoSEQ multiplex PCR; TCRdb's copy keeps in-frame clones and lacks some. The repertoire has some 140,000 clones, more than 70% of them found once; the top ten carry 5.6%. Sequenced material: PBMCs. The receptors stem from a woman aged 40-49 years in good health and CMV-seropositive.

The V gene is TRBV4-1, the J gene TRBJ2-7; D is unclear. V lost 0 bases and J lost 4, with 16 bases in between. The CDR3 covers 16 residues. Germline V CDR1 and CDR2: MGHRA, YSYEKL. This CDR3 reads CASSQEPSQSHYEQYF. The CDR3 DNA follows: TGCGCCAGCAGCCAAGAGCCCTCGCAGTCCCATTACGAGCAGTACTTC.

The rearrangement links TRBV5-6 to TRBJ1-1; D perhaps matches TRBD1 (5 bases). V lost 4 bases to trimming and J lost 1 base, with 14 bases between them. This CDR3 is 15 amino acids long. CDR1 and CDR2 (germline): SGHDT, YYEEEE. CDR3 amino acids: CASSMGPGWNTEAFF. CDR3 bases: TGTGCCAGCAGCATGGGGCCGGGGTGGAACACTGAAGCTTTCTTT. Variable domain in full (rest from reference TRBV5-6 and TRBJ1-1): DAGVTQSPTHLIKTRGQQVTLRCSPKSGHDTVSWYQQALGQGPQFIFQYYEEEERQRGNFPDRFSGHQFPNYSSELNVNALLLGDSALYLCASSMGPGWNTEAFFGQGTRLTVV.

The count of this clone is one. The J gene is TRBJ2-7, the V gene TRBV7-8; D is unclear. The CDR3 is 14 amino acids. The V gene's germline CDR1 is SGHVS and CDR2 FQNEAQ. Trimming removed 3 bases from V and 4 bases from J, with 13 bases in between. CDR3 protein: CASSFSGQRYEQYF. The CDR3 DNA reads TGTGCCAGCAGCTTCAGTGGGCAAAGATACGAGCAGTACTTC.

V and J are TRBV30 and TRBJ2-3, with TRBD2 identical over 12 bases. CDR1 and CDR2 from the germline V gene are GTSNPN and SVGIG (reference sequence). J gave up 2 bases and V 1 base, and 7 bases lay outside the gene matches. The CDR3 covers 17 residues. The CDR3: CAWSESGLAGLTDTQYF. CDR3 in DNA: TGTGCCTGGAGTGAGTCGGGACTAGCGGGCCTCACAGATACGCAGTATTTT.

The chain is built from TRBV5-4 and TRBJ2-3; D remains ambiguous. Germline V gene sequence: CDR1 SGHNT, CDR2 YYREEE (reference sequence). Trimming pared 1 base from V and 1 base from J, leaving 4 bases between. The CDR3 spans 13 residues. For the CDR3, the DNA is TGTGCCAGCAGCTTGTATGGCACAGATACGCAGTATTTT. It specifies CASSLYGTDTQYF.

Only a few counts were recorded for this clone. The chain employs TRBV9 and TRBJ2-7, with TRBD1 matching over 8 bases. The CDR3 runs 14 residues. Germline assignment: CDR1 SGDLS and CDR2 YYNGEE. With V trimmed by 0 bases and J by 7 bases, 6 bases remained unmatched. CDR3 in DNA: TGTGCCAGCAGCGTAGGGCAGGGGGCGTGGGAGCAGTACTTC. This sequence encodes CASSVGQGAWEQYF.

V and J are TRBV6-1 and TRBJ1-1; no firm D call. The CDR3 spans 13 residues. Germline CDR1 and CDR2: MNHNS and SASEGT. With 2 bases removed from V and 5 bases from J, the gap between germline ends came to 9 bases. CDR3 sequence reads: CASSEPGRTEAFF. CDR3 in DNA: TGTGCCAGCAGTGAACCGGGGAGGACTGAAGCTTTCTTT.

The chain recombines TRBV11-2 with TRBJ2-7; 10 nucleotides agree with TRBD2. J lost 2 bases, V lost 2 bases, and 6 bases had no gene match. The V gene's germline CDR1 is SGHAT and CDR2 FQNNGV. CDR3 size: 16 residues. The CDR3 nucleotides are TGTGCCAGCAGCTTACTAGCGGGAGCCCCCGCCTACGAGCAGTACTTC. Protein product: CASSLLAGAPAYEQYF.

The chain combines TRBV11-2 with TRBJ2-5; no reliable D call. Germline V CDR1 and CDR2: SGHAT, FQNNGV. This CDR3 spans 15 amino acids. The V gene lost 5 bases and the J gene lost 3 bases, with 16 bases spanning the gap. This CDR3 is CASSPEFADEETQYF. The CDR3 nucleotides read TGTGCCAGCAGCCCAGAATTTGCAGATGAAGAGACCCAGTACTTC.

The chain recombines TRBV29-1 with TRBJ2-7; the D gene is possibly TRBD1 (6 bases). There are 13 residues in the CDR3. Germline loops: CDR1 SQVTM, CDR2 ANQGSEA. V was pared by 0 bases and J by 3 bases, with 9 bases between. The CDR3 DNA sequence: TGCAGCGTTGAAGATGGCAGGGGCTACGAGCAGTACTTC. Protein sequence: CSVEDGRGYEQYF.

The sample holds a few counts of this clone. The chain employs TRBV5-1 and TRBJ2-5, with 12 bases aligning to TRBD2. Germline V gene sequence: CDR1 SGHRS, CDR2 YFSETQ. The V segment lost 4 bases and the J segment 3 bases; nucleotides outside the gene matches: 4. The CDR3 runs 15 residues. The CDR3 here is CASSVTSGREETQYF. For the CDR3, the DNA is TGCGCCAGCAGCGTGACTAGCGGGAGAGAAGAGACCCAGTACTTC.

This clone has only a few counts. The chain couples TRBV18 to TRBJ2-7, with TRBD2 as a possible D gene (6 bases). CDR3 length: 15 amino acids. The V and J ends lost 2 bases and 1 base respectively, with 12 bases between them. Per the germline V gene, CDR1 is KGHSH and CDR2 is LQKENI. Here the CDR3 DNA reads TGTGCCAGCTCACCAACGAGTCGGGAGTCCTACGAGCAGTACTTC. Encoded protein: CASSPTSRESYEQYF.

This chain connects TRBV6-6 to TRBJ1-1, with a tentative D call TRBD1 (5 bases). V was pared by 2 bases and J by 1 base, with 11 bases between. This CDR3 has 15 amino acids. Germline V gives CDR1 MNHNY, CDR2 SVGAGI (reference sequence). CDR3 region: CASSYDGQSNTEAFF. CDR3 nucleotides: TGTGCCAGCAGTTACGATGGACAATCGAACACTGAAGCTTTCTTT.

The CDR3: CASRTTSGSRGTQYF. DNA of the CDR3: TGTGCCAGCAGAACGACTAGCGGGAGTCGGGGGACCCAGTACTTC. The chain recombines TRBV6-5 with TRBJ2-5, with 12 nucleotides matching TRBD2. V gave up 6 bases and J gave up 7 bases; unmatched junction bases: 9. Germline-derived CDR1 and CDR2 are MNHEY and SVGAGI. This CDR3 comprises 15 residues.

V usage is TRBV6-6 and J usage is TRBJ1-1, with D unresolved. The CDR3 runs to 14 residues. V lost 0 bases and J 4 bases, leaving 9 bases between the germline ends. CDR1 and CDR2 (germline): MNHNY, SVGAGI (reference sequence). This chain's CDR3 is CASSYSGEGTEAFF. In DNA form, the CDR3 reads TGTGCCAGCAGTTACTCTGGGGAGGGCACTGAAGCTTTCTTT.

This chain connects TRBV9 to TRBJ1-5, with D maybe TRBD1 (5 bases). This CDR3 contains 15 residues. Trimming took 3 bases from V and 3 from J, leaving 13 bases between them. CDR1 is SGDLS and CDR2 is YYNGEE in the germline V gene. CDR3 nucleotide sequence: TGTGCCAGCAGCGAGACAGCTACCTACAATCAGCCCCAGCATTTT. It encodes CASSETATYNQPQHF.

The chain joins TRBV28 to TRBJ1-4, with no clear D. Trimming pared 7 bases from V and 16 bases from J, leaving 19 bases between. CDR1 is MDHEN and CDR2 is SYDVKM in the germline V gene. The CDR3 length is 12 residues. The CDR3 DNA reads as TGTGCCAGCATGGTGGAGGGAGGTTATCAGTTTTTT. Residues: CASMVEGGYQFF.

This clone has only one observation. The chain recombines TRBV5-4 with TRBJ2-7; the D is unclear. Germline V gene lookup returns CDR1 SGHNT and CDR2 YYREEE (reference sequence). The CDR3 has 13 amino acids. Deletions cut 0 bases from V and 7 bases from J, with 11 bases between. CDR3: CASSLDPGMEQYF. CDR3 DNA: TGTGCCAGCAGCTTGGATCCCGGTATGGAGCAGTACTTC. The entire variable domain, with the rest obtained from reference TRBV5-4 and TRBJ2-7, is as follows: ETGVTQSPTHLIKTRGQQVTLRCSSQSGHNTVSWYQQALGQGPQFIFQYYREEENGRGNFPPRFSGLQFPNYSSELNVNALELDDSALYLCASSLDPGMEQYFGPGTRLTVT.

The CDR3 region has the DNA TGTGCCAGTAGTATCCTGGGACAGGGAAAGCTGTTTTTT. Its protein is CASSILGQGKLFF. The chain has TRBV19 and TRBJ2-2, with 9 bases fitting TRBD1. Losses at the gene ends were 3 bases for V and 12 bases for J; bases not matched to a gene: 5. CDR1 LNHDA and CDR2 SQIVND come from the germline V gene (reference sequence). CDR3 length equals 13 residues.

The chain couples TRBV6-6 to TRBJ1-5, with a possible D match to TRBD1 (5 bases). In germline, CDR1 is MNHNY, CDR2 SVGAGI (reference sequence). This CDR3 spans 14 amino acids. The ends were cut back, 3 bases at V and 3 bases at J, with 9 bases in the middle. CDR3 amino acids: CASSYQGLNQPQHF. Here the CDR3 DNA reads TGTGCCAGCAGTTATCAGGGCCTCAATCAGCCCCAGCATTTT.

The chain carries TRBV6-1 and TRBJ1-4; D unclear. The CDR3 covers 13 residues. Deletions cut 4 bases from V and 8 bases from J, with 11 bases between. Germline-derived CDR1 and CDR2 are MNHNS and SASEGT. CDR3 region: CASSGELGEKLFF. The CDR3 DNA is TGTGCCAGCAGTGGGGAGCTTGGGGAAAAACTGTTTTTT.

The chain links TRBV6-5 to TRBJ2-1, with 9 positions matching TRBD2. The CDR3 runs to 14 residues. V shed 6 bases, J shed 5 bases, and the junction held 5 bases outside the gene matches. Germline V lookup: CDR1 MNHEY, CDR2 SVGAGI. CDR3 nucleotides: TGTGCCAGCAGCCCGGGACTAGCTCACAATGAGCAGTTCTTC. It codes for CASSPGLAHNEQFF.

The chain is built from TRBV7-2 and TRBJ2-1, with a weak D call TRBD1 (6 bases). Trimming took 1 base from V and 0 from J, leaving 10 bases between them. Germline V gives CDR1 SGHTA, CDR2 FQGNSA. This CDR3 comprises 16 residues. The CDR3 nucleotides read TGTGCCAGCAGCTTAGTGCTGGGGGCCTCCTACAATGAGCAGTTCTTC. As protein: CASSLVLGASYNEQFF. The full variable domain, rest sourced from reference TRBV7-2 and TRBJ2-1, is GAGVSQSPSNKVTEKGKDVELRCDPISGHTALYWYRQSLGQGLEFLIYFQGNSAPDKSGLPSDRFSAERTGGSVSTLTIQRTQQEDSAVYLCASSLVLGASYNEQFFGPGTRLTVL.

The V call is TRBV4-1, the J call TRBJ2-2, with 16 positions matching TRBD2. V shed 3 bases and J 5 bases; nucleotides not matched to a gene: 0. The length of the CDR3 is 16 residues. Germline CDR1 MGHRA, CDR2 YSYEKL. The CDR3 reads CASSQGLAGGTGELFF. CDR3 in DNA: TGCGCCAGCAGCCAGGGACTAGCGGGAGGGACCGGGGAGCTGTTTTTT.

This clone was picked up a small number of times. This sequence joins TRBV7-8 and TRBJ2-3; 11 positions agree with TRBD2. The J segment lost 4 bases and the V segment lost 5 bases, leaving 5 bases of the junction unmatched. Germline V gene data show CDR1 as SGHVS and CDR2 as FQNEAQ. The CDR3 sequence is 15 residues long. The CDR3 coding sequence is TGTGCCAGCAGCCTGGGACTAGCGGAGGCAGATACGCAGTATTTT. It translates to CASSLGLAEADTQYF.

V gene TRBV12-5 combines with J gene TRBJ2-3; 9 bases match TRBD2. The V segment lost 2 bases and the J segment 5 bases; nucleotides outside the gene matches: 8. This CDR3 is built from 16 residues. The V gene's germline CDR1 is LGHNT and CDR2 FRNRAP. The CDR3 coding sequence is TGTGCTAGTGGTTTGATAAGCGGGAGGAAGCGAGATACGCAGTATTTT. Translation: CASGLISGRKRDTQYF.

The V and J genes are TRBV20-1 and TRBJ2-7; D uncertain. V lost 6 bases and J lost 6, with 12 bases in between. CDR1 and CDR2 (germline): DFQATT, SNEGSKA (reference sequence). This CDR3 is built from 11 residues. DNA of the CDR3: TGCAGTGCGGCGGTATTAGGCGAGCAGTACTTC. Translated: CSAAVLGEQYF.

V gene TRBV27 combines with J gene TRBJ1-5; weak D call: TRBD1 (5 bases). Germline CDR1 and CDR2: MNHEY and SMNVEV (reference sequence). The CDR3 is 13 amino acids. V was pared by 3 bases and J by 7 bases, with 10 bases between. CDR3 protein: CASSLGRRQPQHF. The CDR3 DNA sequence: TGTGCCAGCAGTTTGGGGCGTCGACAGCCCCAGCATTTT.

This chain joins TRBV9 and TRBJ2-1; 7 bases map to TRBD2. The V gene end was trimmed by 1 base and the J gene end by 8 bases; junction bases not matched to a gene: 18. Per germline, CDR1 SGDLS and CDR2 YYNGEE. This CDR3 comprises 18 residues. The CDR3 protein is CASSVYKVGGVWSDEQFF. CDR3 DNA: TGTGCCAGCAGCGTATATAAAGTGGGAGGGGTCTGGAGCGATGAGCAGTTCTTC. The complete variable domain, with remaining parts taken from reference TRBV9 and TRBJ2-1, reads DSGVTQTPKHLITATGQRVTLRCSPRSGDLSVYWYQQSLDQGLQFLIQYYNGEERAKGNILERFSAQQFPDLHSELNLSSLELGDSALYFCASSVYKVGGVWSDEQFFGPGTRLTVL.

This rearrangement joins TRBV29-1 to TRBJ1-4; 7 nucleotides agree with TRBD1. The V and J ends lost 3 bases and 10 bases, in that order; junction bases with no gene match: 5. This CDR3 has 12 residues. The V gene's germline CDR1 is SQVTM and CDR2 ANQGSEA. The chain's CDR3 is CSVEGEGAKLFF. In nucleotides, the CDR3 is TGCAGCGTTGAGGGCGAGGGGGCAAAACTGTTTTTT.